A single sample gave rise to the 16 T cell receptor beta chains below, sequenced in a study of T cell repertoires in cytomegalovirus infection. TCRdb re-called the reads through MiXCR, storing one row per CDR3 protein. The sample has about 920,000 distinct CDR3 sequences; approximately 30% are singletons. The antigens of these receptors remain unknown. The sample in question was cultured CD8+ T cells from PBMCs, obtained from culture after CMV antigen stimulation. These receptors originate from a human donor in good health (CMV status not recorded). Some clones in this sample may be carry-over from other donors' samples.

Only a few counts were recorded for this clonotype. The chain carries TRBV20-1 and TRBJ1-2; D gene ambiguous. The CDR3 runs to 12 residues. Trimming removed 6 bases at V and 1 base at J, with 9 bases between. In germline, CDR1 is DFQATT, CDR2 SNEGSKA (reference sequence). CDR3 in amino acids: CSAPDGNYGYTF. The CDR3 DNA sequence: TGCAGTGCCCCGGACGGTAACTATGGCTACACCTTC.

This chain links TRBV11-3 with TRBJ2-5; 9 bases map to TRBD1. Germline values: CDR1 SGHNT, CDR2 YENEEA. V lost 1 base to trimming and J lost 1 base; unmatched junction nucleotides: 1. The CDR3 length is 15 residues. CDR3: CASSLGDRAQETQYF. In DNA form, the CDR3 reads TGTGCCAGCAGCTTAGGGGACAGGGCCCAAGAGACCCAGTACTTC.

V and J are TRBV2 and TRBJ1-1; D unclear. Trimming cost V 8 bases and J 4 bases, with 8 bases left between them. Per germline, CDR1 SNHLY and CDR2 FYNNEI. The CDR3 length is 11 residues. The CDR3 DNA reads TGTGCCAGCGTAGGGCTCACTGAAGCTTTCTTT. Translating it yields CASVGLTEAFF.

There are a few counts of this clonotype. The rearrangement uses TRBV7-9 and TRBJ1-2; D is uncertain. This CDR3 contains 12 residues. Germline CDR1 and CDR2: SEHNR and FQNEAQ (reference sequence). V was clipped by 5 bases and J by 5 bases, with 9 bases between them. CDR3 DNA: TGTGCCAGCAGCCCACGGCCTTATGGCTACACCTTC. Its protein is CASSPRPYGYTF.

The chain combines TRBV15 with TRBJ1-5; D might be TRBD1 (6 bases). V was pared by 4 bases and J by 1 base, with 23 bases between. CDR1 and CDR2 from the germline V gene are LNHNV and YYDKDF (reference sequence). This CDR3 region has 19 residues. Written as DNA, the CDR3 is TGTGCCACCAGCAAACCCGACGGGGGGACATTCCTCAGCAATCAGCCCCAGCATTTT. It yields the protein CATSKPDGGTFLSNQPQHF.

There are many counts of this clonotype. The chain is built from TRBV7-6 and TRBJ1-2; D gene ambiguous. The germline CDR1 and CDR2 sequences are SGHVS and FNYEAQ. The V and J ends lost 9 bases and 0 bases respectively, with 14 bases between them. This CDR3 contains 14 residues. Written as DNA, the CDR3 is TGTGCCAGTTCCTTGGCCAGACCTAACTATGGCTACACCTTC. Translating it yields CASSLARPNYGYTF.

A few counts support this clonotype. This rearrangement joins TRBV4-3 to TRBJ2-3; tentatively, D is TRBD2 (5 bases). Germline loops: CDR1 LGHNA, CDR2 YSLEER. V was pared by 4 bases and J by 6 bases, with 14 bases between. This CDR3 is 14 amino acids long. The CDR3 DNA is TGCGCCAGCAGCCCCCGGACTGGAAGGGATACGCAGTATTTT. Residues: CASSPRTGRDTQYF.

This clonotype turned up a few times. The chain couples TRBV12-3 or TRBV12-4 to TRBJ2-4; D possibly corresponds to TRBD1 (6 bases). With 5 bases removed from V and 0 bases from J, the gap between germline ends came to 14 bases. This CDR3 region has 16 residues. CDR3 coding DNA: TGTGCCAGCAGTAGACGGACAGAACTAGCCAAAAACATTCAGTACTTC. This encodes CASSRRTELAKNIQYF.

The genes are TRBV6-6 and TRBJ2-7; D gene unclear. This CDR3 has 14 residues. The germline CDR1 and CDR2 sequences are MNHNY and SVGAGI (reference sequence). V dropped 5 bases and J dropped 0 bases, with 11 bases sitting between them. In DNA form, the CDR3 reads TGTGCCAGCAGTGTCCATGCGAGCTCCTACGAGCAGTACGTC. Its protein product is CASSVHASSYEQYV.

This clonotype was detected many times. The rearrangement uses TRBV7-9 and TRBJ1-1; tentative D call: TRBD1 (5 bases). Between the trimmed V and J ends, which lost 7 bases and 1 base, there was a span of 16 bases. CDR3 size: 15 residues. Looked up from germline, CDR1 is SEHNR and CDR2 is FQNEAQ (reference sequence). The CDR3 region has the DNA TGTGCCAGCAACCTTGAGGGAGGGACGAACACTGAAGCTTTCTTT. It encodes CASNLEGGTNTEAFF.

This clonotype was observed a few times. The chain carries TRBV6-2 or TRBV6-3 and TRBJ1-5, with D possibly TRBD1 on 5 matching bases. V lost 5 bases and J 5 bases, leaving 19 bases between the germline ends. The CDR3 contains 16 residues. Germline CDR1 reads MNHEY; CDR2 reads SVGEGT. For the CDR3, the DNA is TGTGCCAGCAGTACCCCGAACAGACCGGGGGATCAGCCCCAGCATTTT. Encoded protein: CASSTPNRPGDQPQHF.

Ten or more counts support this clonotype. The CDR3 spells CASSLADSPNTEAFF. The CDR3 DNA reads TGTGCCAGCAGCTTAGCGGACAGCCCGAACACTGAAGCTTTCTTT. This sequence joins TRBV7-6 and TRBJ1-1; D might be TRBD1 (6 bases). The germline CDR1 and CDR2 sequences are SGHVS and FNYEAQ. V was shortened by 0 bases and J by 1 base, with 9 bases between the two germline ends. CDR3 length: 15 residues. Supplemented by reference TRBV7-6 and TRBJ1-1, the full variable domain reads GAGVSQSPRYKVTKRGQDVALRCDPISGHVSLYWYRQALGQGPEFLTYFNYEAQQDKSGLPNDRFSAERPEGSISTLTIQRTEQRDSAMYRCASSLADSPNTEAFFGQGTRLTVV.

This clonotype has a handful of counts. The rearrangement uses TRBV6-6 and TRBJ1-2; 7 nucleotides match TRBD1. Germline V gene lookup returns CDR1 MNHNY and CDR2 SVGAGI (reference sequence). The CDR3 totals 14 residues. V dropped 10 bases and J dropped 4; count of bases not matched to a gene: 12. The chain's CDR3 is CATYGQVVTYGYTF. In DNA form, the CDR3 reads TGTGCCACCTACGGACAGGTCGTAACCTATGGCTACACCTTC.

The CDR3 DNA is TGTGCCAGCAGCCCTCAGGGGGGAAACAGGGAAGCTTTCTTT. Amino acid sequence: CASSPQGGNREAFF. The J gene is TRBJ1-1, the V gene TRBV7-9; 7 bases are shared with TRBD1. From germline, CDR1 is SEHNR and CDR2 FQNEAQ (reference sequence). V gave up 5 bases and J gave up 8 bases; unmatched junction bases: 11. The CDR3 covers 14 residues. Variable domain in full (rest from reference TRBV7-9 and TRBJ1-1): DTGVSQNPRHKITKRGQNVTFRCDPISEHNRLYWYRQTLGQGPEFLTYFQNEAQLEKSRLLSDRFSAERPKGSFSTLEIQRTEQGDSAMYLCASSPQGGNREAFFGQGTRLTVV.

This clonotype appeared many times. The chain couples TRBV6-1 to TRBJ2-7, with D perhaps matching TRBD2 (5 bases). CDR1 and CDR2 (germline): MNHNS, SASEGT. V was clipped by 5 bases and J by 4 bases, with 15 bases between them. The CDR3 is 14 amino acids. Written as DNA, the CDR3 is TGTGCCAGCAGTCGGACGGGGATCGGGTACGAGCAGTACTTC. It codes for CASSRTGIGYEQYF.

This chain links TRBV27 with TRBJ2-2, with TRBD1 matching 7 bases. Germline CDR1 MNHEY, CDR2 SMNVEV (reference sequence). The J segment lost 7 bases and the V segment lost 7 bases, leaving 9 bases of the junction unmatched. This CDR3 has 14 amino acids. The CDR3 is CASKGAGSGGELFF. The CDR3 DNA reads TGTGCCAGCAAGGGGGCCGGGTCGGGCGGGGAGCTGTTTTTT.